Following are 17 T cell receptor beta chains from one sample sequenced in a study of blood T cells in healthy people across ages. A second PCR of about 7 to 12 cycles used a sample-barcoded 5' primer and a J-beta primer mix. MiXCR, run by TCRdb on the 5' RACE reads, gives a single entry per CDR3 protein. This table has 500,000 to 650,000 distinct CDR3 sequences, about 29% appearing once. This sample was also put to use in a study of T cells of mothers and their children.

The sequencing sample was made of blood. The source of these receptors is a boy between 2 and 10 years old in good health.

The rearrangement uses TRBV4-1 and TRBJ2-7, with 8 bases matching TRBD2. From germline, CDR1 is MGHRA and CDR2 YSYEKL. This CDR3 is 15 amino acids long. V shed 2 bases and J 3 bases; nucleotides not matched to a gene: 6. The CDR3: CASSQISGTGYEQYF. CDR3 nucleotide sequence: TGCGCCAGCAGCCAAATTAGCGGGACCGGCTACGAGCAGTACTTC.

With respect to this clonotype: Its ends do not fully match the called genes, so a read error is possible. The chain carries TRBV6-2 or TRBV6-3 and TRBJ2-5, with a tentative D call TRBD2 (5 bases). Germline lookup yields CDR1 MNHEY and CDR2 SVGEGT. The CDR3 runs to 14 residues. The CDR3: CASSSSASLRGRAF. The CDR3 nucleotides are TGTGCCAGCAGCTCCTCCGCCTCCCTCCGGGGTCGAGCCTTC.

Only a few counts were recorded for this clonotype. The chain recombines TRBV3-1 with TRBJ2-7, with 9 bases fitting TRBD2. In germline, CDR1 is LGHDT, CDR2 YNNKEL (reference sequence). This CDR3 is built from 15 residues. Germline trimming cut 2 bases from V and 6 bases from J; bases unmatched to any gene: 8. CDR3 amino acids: CASSQLGLASGEQYF. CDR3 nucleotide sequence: TGTGCCAGCAGCCAACTGGGACTAGCTAGCGGCGAGCAGTACTTC.

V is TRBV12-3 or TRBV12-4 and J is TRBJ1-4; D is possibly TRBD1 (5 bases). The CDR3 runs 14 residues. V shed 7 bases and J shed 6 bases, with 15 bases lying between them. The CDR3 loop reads CASTLIGADEKLFF. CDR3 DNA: TGTGCCAGCACCCTCATAGGGGCGGATGAAAAACTGTTTTTT.

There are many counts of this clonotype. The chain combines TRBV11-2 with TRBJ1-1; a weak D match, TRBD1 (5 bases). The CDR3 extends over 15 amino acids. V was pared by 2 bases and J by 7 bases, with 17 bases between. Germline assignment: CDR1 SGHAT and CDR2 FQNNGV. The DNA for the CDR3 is TGTGCCAGCAGCTTAAGGGAGGGGCCGATGGGTGAAGCTTTCTTT. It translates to CASSLREGPMGEAFF.

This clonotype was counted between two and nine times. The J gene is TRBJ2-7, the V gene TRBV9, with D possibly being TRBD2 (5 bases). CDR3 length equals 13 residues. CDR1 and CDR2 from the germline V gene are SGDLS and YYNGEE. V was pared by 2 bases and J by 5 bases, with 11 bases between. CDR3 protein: CASSVGVNHEQYF. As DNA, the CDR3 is TGTGCCAGCAGCGTGGGAGTAAACCACGAGCAGTACTTC.

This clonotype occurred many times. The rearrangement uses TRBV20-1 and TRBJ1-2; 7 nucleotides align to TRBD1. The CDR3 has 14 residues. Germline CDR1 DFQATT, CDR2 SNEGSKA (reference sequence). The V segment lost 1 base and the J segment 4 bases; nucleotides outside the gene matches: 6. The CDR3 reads CSARGQGKLYGYTF. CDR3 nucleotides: TGCAGTGCTAGAGGACAGGGTAAACTCTATGGCTACACCTTC.

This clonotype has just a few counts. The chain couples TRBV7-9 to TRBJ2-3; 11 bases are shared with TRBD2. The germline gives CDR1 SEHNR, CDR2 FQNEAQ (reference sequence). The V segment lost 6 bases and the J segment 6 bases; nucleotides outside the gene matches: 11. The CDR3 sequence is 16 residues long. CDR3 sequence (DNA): TGTGCCAGCAGGTATAGCGGGAGGGCCTCTACGGATACGCAGTATTTT. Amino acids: CASRYSGRASTDTQYF.

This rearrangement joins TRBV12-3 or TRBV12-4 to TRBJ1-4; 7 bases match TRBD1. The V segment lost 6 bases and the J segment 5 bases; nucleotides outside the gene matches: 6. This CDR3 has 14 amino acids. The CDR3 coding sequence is TGTGCCAGCAGCATAGACAGGGCCAATGAAAAACTGTTTTTT. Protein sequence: CASSIDRANEKLFF.

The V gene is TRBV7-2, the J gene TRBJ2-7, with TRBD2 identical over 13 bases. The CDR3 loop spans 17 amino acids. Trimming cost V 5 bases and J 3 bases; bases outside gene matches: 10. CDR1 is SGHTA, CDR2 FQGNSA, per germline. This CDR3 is CASSPKTSGRNSYEQYF. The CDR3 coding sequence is TGTGCCAGCAGCCCCAAGACTAGCGGGAGGAATAGCTACGAGCAGTACTTC.

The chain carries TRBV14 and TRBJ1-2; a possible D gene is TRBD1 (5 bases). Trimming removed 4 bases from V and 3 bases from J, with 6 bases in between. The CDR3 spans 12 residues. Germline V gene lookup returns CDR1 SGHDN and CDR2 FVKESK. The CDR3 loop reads CASSRTYYGYTF. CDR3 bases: TGTGCCAGCAGCCGGACATACTATGGCTACACCTTC.

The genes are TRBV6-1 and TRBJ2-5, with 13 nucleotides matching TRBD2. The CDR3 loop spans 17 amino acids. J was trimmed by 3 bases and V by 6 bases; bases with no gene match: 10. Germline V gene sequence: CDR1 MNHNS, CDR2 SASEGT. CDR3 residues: CASSRPWTSGREETQYF. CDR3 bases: TGTGCCAGCAGCCGACCCTGGACTAGCGGGAGAGAAGAGACCCAGTACTTC.

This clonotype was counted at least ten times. The CDR3 DNA reads as TGCGCCAGCAGCTTCCAAGAGACCCAGTACTTC. Translation gives CASSFQETQYF. The chain links TRBV5-1 to TRBJ2-5; D not certain. The CDR3 is 11 residues long. Germline CDR1 and CDR2: SGHRS and YFSETQ. The V end lost 2 bases, the J end lost 1 base, and 0 bases lay between the germline ends.

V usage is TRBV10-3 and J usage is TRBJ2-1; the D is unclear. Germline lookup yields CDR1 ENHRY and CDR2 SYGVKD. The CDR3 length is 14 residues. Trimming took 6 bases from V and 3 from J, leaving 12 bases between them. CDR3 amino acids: CAIRWADGYNEQFF. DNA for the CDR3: TGTGCCATCAGATGGGCCGACGGCTACAATGAGCAGTTCTTC.

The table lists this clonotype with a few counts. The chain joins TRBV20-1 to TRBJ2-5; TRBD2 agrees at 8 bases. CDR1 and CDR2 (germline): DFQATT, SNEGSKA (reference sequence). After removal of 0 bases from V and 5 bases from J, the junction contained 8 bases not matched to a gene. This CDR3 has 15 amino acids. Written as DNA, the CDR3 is TGCAGTGCTAGAGATCGGGAGGGGGGAAGGGAGACCCAGTACTTC. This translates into CSARDREGGRETQYF.

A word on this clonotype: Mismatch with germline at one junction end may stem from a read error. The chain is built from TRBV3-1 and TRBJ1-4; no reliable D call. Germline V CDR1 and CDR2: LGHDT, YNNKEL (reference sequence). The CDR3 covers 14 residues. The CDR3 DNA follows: TGTGCTAGCAGCCAAGAAACCTCAAAGGAAAAACTGTTTTTT. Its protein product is CASSQETSKEKLFF.

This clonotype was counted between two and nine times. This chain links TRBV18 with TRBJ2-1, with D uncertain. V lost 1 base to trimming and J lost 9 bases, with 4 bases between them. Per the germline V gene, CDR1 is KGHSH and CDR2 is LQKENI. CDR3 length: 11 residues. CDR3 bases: TGTGCCAGCTCACCACAGTCTGAGCAGTTCTTC. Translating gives CASSPQSEQFF. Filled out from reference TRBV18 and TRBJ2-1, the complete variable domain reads NAGVMQNPRHLVRRRGQEARLRCSPMKGHSHVYWYRQLPEEGLKFMVYLQKENIIDESGMPKERFSAEFPKEGPSILRIQQVVRGDSAAYFCASSPQSEQFFGPGTRLTVL.